This T cell receptor (beta chain) was sequenced for a study of response to subunit inactivated influenza vaccine. Trimming took 3 bases from V and 14 from J, leaving 21 bases between them. The CDR3 has 14 amino acids. The germline V gene encodes CDR1 SGHRS and CDR2 YFSETQ. Study conclusions and caveats: Every seasonal influenza vaccination brings in few new T cells, the authors suggested.

TCRdb reanalysed the RT-PCR reads using MiXCR and keeps one entry per CDR3 protein. The sample contains roughly 650,000 distinct CDR3 sequences, more than 15% of which appear only once. A few counts support this clonotype. The antigen is undetermined. The TCR originated in a man aged 45-65 years who received an inactivated influenza vaccine. This specimen consisted of PBMCs from blood, obtained roughly 13 days after vaccination. This chain links TRBV5-1 with TRBJ2-1; a weak D match, TRBD2 (6 bases). CDR3 amino acids: CASSWDFGGTFEFF. The CDR3 DNA follows: TGCGCCAGCAGCTGGGACTTCGGAGGGACCTTCGAGTTCTTC.